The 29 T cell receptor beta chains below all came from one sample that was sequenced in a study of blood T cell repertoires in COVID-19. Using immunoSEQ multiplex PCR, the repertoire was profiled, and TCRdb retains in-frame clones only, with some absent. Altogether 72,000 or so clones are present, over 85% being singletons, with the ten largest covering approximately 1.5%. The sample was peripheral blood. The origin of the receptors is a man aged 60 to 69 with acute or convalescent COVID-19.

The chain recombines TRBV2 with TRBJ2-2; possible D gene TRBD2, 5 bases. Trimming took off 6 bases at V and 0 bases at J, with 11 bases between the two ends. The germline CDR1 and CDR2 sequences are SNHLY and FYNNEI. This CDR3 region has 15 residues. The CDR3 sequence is CASSASGANTGELFF. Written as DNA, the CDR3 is TGTGCCAGCAGCGCCAGCGGCGCGAACACCGGGGAGCTGTTTTTT.

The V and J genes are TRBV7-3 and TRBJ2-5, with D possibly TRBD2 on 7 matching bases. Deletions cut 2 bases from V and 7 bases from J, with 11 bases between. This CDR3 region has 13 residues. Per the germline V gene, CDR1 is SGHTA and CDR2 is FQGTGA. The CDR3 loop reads CASSLPGEGTQYF. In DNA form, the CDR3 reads TGTGCCAGCAGCTTACCAGGGGAGGGGACCCAGTACTTC.

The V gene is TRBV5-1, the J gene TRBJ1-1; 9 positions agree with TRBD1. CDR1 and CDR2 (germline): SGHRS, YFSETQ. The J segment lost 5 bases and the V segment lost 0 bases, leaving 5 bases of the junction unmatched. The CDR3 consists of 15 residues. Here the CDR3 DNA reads TGCGCCAGCAGCTTGGAAGGGACAGGGATAACTGAAGCTTTCTTT. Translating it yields CASSLEGTGITEAFF.

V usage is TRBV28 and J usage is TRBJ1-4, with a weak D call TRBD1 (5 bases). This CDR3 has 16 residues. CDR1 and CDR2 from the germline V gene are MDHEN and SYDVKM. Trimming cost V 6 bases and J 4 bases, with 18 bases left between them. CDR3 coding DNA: TGTGCCAGCAGCGTACCACGGACGGGACTTAATGAAAAACTGTTTTTT. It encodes CASSVPRTGLNEKLFF.

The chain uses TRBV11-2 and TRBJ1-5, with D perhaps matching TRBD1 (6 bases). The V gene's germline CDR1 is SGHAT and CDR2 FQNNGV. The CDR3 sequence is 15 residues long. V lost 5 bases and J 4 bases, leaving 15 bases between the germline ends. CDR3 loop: CASSLAGQTNQPQHF. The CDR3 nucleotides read TGTGCCAGCAGCCTGGCTGGACAGACAAATCAGCCCCAGCATTTT.

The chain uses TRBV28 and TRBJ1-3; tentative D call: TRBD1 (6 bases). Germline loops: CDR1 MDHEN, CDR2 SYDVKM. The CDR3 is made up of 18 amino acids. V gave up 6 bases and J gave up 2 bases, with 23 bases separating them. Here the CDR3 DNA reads TGTGCCAGCAGCCAAATAGTTGGCCCCACAGGGACTGGAAACACCATATATTTT. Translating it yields CASSQIVGPTGTGNTIYF.

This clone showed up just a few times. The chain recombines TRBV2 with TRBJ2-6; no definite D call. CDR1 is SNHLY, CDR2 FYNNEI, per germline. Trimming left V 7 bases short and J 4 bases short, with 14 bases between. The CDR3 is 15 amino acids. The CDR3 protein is CASKAAASGANVLTF. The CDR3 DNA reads TGTGCCAGCAAAGCTGCCGCTTCGGGGGCCAACGTCCTGACTTTC.

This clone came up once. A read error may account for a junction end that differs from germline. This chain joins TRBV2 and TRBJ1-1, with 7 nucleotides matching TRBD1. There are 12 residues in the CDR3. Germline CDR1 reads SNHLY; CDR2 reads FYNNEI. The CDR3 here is CASREDRVGAFF. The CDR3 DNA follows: TGTGCCAGCAGGGAAGACAGGGTTGGAGCTTTCTTT.

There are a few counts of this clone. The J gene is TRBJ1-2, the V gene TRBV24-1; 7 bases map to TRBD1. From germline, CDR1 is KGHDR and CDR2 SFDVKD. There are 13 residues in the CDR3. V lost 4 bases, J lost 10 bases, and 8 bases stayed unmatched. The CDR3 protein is CATSDPDRLHYTF. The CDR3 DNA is TGTGCCACCAGTGACCCGGACAGGCTTCACTACACCTTC.

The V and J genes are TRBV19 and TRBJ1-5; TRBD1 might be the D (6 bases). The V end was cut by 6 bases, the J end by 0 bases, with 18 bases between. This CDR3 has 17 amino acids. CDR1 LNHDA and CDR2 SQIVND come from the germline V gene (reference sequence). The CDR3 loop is CASSRTATTSSNQPQHF. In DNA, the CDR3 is TGTGCCAGTAGCAGGACAGCAACTACAAGTAGCAATCAGCCCCAGCATTTT.

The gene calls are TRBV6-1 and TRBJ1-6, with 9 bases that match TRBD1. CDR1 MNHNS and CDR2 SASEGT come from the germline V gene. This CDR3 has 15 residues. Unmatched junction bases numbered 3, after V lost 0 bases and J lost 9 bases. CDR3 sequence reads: CASSEALTGGSPLHF. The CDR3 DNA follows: TGTGCCAGCAGTGAAGCTCTGACAGGGGGTTCACCCCTCCACTTT.

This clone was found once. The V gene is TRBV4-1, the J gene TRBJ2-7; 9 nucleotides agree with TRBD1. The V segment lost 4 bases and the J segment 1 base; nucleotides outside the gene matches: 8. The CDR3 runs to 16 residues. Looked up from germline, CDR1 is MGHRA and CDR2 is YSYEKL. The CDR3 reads CASSPGTGGPSYEQYF. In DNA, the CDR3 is TGCGCCAGCAGCCCAGGAACAGGGGGCCCTTCCTACGAGCAGTACTTC.

The CDR3 nucleotides read TGCAGCGTTGGGGATAACAGGGCCCTCATGAACACTGAAGCTTTCTTT. Its translation: CSVGDNRALMNTEAFF. V is TRBV29-1 and J is TRBJ1-1; D might be TRBD1 (6 bases). Trimming removed 4 bases from V and 0 bases from J, with 18 bases in between. This CDR3 has 16 amino acids. Germline V CDR1 and CDR2: SQVTM, ANQGSEA.

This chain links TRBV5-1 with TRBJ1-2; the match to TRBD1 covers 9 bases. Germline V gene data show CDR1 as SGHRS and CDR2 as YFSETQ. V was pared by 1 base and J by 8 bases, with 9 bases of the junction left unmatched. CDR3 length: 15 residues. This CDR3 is CASSLRTGAIEGYTF. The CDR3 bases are TGCGCCAGCAGCTTGAGGACAGGGGCAATTGAGGGCTACACCTTC. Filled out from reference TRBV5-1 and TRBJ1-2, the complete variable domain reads KAGVTQTPRYLIKTRGQQVTLSCSPISGHRSVSWYQQTPGQGLQFLFEYFSETQRNKGNFPGRFSGRQFSNSRSEMNVSTLELGDSALYLCASSLRTGAIEGYTFGSGTRLTVV.

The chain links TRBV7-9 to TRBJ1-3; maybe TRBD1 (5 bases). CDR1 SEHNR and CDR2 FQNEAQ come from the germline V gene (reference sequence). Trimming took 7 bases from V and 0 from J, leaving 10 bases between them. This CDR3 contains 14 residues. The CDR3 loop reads CASTGGISGNTIYF. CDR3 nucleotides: TGTGCCAGCACCGGGGGGATCTCTGGAAACACCATATATTTT.

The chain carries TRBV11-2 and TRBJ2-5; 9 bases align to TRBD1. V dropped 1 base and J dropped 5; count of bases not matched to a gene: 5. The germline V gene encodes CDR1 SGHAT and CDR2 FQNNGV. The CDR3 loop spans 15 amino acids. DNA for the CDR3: TGTGCCAGCAGCTTAGGGACAGGGGTAATCGAGACCCAGTACTTC. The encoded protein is CASSLGTGVIETQYF.

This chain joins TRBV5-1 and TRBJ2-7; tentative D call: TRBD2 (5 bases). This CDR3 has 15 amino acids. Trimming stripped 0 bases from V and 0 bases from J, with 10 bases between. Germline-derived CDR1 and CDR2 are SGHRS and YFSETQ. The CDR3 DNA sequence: TGCGCCAGCAGCTTGGCCTCGGGAAGCTCCTACGAGCAGTACTTC. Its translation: CASSLASGSSYEQYF.

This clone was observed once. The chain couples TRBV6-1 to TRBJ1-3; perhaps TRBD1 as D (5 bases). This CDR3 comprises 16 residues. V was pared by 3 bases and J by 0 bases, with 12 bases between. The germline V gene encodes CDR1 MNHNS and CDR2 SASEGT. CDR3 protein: CASSEYRTSSGNTIYF. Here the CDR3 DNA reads TGTGCCAGCAGTGAGTACAGGACTAGCTCTGGAAACACCATATATTTT.

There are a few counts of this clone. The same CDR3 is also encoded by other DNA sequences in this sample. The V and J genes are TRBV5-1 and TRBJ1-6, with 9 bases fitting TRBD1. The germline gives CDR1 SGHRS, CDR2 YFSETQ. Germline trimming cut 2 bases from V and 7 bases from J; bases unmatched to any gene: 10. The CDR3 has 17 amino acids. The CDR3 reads CASSLTPGQGRNSPLHF. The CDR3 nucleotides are TGCGCCAGCAGCTTAACCCCGGGACAGGGAAGGAATTCACCCCTCCACTTT.

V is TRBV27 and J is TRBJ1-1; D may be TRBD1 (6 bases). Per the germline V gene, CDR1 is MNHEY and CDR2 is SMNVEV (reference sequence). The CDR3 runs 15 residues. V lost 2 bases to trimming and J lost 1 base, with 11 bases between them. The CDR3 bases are TGTGCCAGCAGTTTAGGGAACAGGGCGAACACTGAAGCTTTCTTT. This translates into CASSLGNRANTEAFF.

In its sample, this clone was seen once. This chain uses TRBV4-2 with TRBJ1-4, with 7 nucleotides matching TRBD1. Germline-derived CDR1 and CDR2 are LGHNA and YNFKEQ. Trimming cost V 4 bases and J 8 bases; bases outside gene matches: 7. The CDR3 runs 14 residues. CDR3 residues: CASSLGQVNEKLFF. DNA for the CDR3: TGTGCCAGCAGCCTCGGACAGGTGAACGAAAAACTGTTTTTT.

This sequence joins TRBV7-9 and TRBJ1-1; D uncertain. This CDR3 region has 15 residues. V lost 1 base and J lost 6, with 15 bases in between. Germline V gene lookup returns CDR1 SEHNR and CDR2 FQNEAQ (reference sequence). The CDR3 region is CASSLGSGVSSEAFF. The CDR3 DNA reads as TGTGCCAGCAGCTTAGGCTCGGGTGTCTCTTCTGAAGCTTTCTTT.

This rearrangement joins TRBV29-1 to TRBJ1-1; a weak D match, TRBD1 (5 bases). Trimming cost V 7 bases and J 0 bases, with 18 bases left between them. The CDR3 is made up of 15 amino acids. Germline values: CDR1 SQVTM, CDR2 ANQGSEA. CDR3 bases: TGCAGCGCCACCGGGACTCCGATCATGAACACTGAAGCTTTCTTT. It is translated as CSATGTPIMNTEAFF.

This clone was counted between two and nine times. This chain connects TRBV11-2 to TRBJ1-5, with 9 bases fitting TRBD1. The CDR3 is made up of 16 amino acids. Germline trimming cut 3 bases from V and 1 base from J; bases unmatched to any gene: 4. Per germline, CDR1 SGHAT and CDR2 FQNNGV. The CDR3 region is CASSLDRGQSNQPQHF. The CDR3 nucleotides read TGTGCCAGCAGCTTGGACAGGGGTCAGAGCAATCAGCCCCAGCATTTT.

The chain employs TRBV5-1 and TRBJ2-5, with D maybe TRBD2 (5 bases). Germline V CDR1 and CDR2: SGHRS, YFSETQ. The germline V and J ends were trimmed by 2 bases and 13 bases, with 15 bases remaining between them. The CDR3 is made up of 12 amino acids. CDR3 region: CASSFDLARLYF. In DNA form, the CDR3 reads TGCGCCAGCAGCTTTGACCTAGCACGTCTGTACTTC.

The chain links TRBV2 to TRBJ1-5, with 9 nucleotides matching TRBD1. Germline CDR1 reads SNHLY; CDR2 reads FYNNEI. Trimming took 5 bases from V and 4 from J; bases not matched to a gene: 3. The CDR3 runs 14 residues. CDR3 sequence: CASSLGQGNQPQHF. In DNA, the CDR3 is TGTGCCAGCAGTCTAGGACAGGGGAATCAGCCCCAGCATTTT.

This CDR3 reads CASSLGQGSYGYTF. CDR3 nucleotide sequence: TGCGCCAGCAGCTTGGGACAGGGAAGCTATGGCTACACCTTC. The chain carries TRBV5-1 and TRBJ1-2; 7 bases agree with TRBD1. Per the germline V gene, CDR1 is SGHRS and CDR2 is YFSETQ. V trimming: 0 bases; J trimming: 4 bases; junction bases outside the gene matches: 3. The CDR3 has 14 amino acids.

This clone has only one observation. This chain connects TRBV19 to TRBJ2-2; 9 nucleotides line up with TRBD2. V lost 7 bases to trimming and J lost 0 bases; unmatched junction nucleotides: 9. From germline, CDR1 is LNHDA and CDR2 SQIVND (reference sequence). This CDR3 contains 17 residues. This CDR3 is CASTRRAGGSNTGELFF. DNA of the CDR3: TGTGCCAGTACCCGTCGGGCGGGGGGGTCGAACACCGGGGAGCTGTTTTTT.

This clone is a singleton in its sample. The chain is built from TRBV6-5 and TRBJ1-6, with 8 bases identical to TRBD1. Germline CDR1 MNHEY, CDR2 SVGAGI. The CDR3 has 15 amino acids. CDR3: CAIVQGASYNSPLHF. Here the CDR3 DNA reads TGTGCAATCGTGCAGGGGGCCTCCTATAATTCACCCCTCCACTTT.